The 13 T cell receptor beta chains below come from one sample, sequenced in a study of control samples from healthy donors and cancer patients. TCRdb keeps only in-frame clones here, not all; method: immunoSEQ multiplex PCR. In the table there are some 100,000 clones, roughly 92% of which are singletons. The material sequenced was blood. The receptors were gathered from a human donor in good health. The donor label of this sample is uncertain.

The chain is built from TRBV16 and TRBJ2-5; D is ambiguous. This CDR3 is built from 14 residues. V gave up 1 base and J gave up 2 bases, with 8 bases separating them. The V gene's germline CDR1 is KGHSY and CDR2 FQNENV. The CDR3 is CASSQFGPQETQYF. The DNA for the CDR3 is TGTGCCAGCAGCCAATTTGGACCACAAGAGACCCAGTACTTC.

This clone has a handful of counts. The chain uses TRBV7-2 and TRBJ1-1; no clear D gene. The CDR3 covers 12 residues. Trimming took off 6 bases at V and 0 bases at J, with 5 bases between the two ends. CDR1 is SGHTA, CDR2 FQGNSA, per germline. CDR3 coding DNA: TGTGCCAGCAGTTACATGAACACTGAAGCTTTCTTT. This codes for CASSYMNTEAFF.

The CDR3 sequence is CASTLGGSGYTF. The CDR3 bases are TGTGCCAGCACCCTGGGGGGGTCCGGCTACACCTTC. This chain connects TRBV28 to TRBJ1-2, with D perhaps TRBD1 (5 bases). Trimming removed 7 bases at V and 8 bases at J, with 14 bases between. The CDR3 spans 12 residues. CDR1 is MDHEN, CDR2 SYDVKM, per germline.

The CDR3 reads CASSQDFDRANEKLFF. The CDR3 DNA follows: TGTGCCAGCAGCCAAGATTTTGACAGAGCTAATGAAAAACTGTTTTTT. The V call is TRBV3-1 (or the pseudogene TRBV3-2), the J call TRBJ1-4, with D possibly being TRBD1 (5 bases). V lost 0 bases to trimming and J lost 3 bases, with 11 bases between them. The CDR3 extends over 16 amino acids. Germline V gives CDR1 LGHDT, CDR2 YNNKEL (reference sequence).

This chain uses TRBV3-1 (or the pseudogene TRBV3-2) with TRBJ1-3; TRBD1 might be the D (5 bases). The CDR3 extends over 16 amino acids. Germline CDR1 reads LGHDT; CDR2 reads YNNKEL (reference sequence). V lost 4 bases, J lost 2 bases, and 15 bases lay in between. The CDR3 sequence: CASSLPQGIAGNTIYF. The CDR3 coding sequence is TGTGCCAGCAGCCTGCCCCAGGGAATTGCTGGAAACACCATATATTTT.

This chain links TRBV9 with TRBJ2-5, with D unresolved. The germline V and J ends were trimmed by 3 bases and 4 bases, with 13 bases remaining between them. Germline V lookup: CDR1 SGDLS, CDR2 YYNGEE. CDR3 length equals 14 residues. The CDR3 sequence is CASSENIGPETQYF. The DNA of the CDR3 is TGTGCCAGCAGCGAAAATATAGGGCCAGAGACCCAGTACTTC.

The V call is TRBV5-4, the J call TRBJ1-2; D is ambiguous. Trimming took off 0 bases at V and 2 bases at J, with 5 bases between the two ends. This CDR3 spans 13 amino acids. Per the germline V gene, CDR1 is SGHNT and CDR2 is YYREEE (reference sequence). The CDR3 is CASSLDSNYGYTF. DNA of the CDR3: TGTGCCAGCAGCTTGGACTCAAACTATGGCTACACCTTC.

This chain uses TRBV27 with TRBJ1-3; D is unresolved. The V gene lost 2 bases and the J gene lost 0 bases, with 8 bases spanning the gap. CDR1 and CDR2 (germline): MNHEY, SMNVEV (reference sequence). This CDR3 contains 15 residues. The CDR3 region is CASSLDGYSGNTIYF. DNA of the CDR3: TGTGCCAGCAGTTTAGACGGATACTCTGGAAACACCATATATTTT.

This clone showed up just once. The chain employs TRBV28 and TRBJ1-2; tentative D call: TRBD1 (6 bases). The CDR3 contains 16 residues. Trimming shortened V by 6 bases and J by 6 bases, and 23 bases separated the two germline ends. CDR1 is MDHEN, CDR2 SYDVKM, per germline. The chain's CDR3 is CASRDPGHSYIDGYTF. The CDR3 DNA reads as TGTGCCAGCAGAGATCCGGGACACTCATATATCGATGGCTACACCTTC.

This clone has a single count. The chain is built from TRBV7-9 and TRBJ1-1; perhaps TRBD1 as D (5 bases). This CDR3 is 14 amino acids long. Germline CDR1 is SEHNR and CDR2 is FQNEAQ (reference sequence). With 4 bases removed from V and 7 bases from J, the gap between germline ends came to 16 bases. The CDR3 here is CASSSVVGVDEAFF. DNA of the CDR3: TGTGCCAGCAGCTCGGTCGTAGGGGTTGATGAAGCTTTCTTT.

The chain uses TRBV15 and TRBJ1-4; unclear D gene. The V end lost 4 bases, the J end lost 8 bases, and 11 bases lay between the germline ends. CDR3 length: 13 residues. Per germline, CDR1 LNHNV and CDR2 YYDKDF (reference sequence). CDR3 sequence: CATSINPGEKLFF. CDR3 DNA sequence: TGTGCCACCAGCATAAACCCGGGCGAAAAACTGTTTTTT.

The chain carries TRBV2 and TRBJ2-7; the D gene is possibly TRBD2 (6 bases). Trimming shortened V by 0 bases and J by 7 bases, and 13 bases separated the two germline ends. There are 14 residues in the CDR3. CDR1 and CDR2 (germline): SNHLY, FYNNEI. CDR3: CASSEAGRGGEQYF. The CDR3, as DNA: TGTGCCAGCAGTGAAGCGGGGCGGGGTGGAGAGCAGTACTTC.

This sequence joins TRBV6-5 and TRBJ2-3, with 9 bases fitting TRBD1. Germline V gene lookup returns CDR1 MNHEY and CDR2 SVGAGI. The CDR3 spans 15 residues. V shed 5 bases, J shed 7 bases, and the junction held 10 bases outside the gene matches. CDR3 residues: CASSLTGTGSNTQYF. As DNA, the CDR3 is TGTGCCAGCAGTCTAACTGGGACAGGGTCAAATACGCAGTATTTT.